This TCR beta chain appears in the sequencing data of a study of blood T cell repertoires in COVID-19. Study-wide context: From the United States, Italy and Spain came samples of acute and convalescent COVID-19. PBMCs, B-cell-depleted T cells, or T cells were the source of the cDNA or gDNA that made up the material.

This clone has only a few counts. Per the study methods: It was from reference gene primer amplification that nucleated cell counts were estimated. Clones were sequenced by immunoSEQ multiplex PCR, and TCRdb holds only the in-frame ones, with some missing. The DNA gave D and trimming, while V, J and clone size come from that table. The table lists 220,000 or so clones, around 82% of them singletons. Germline loops: CDR1 MDHEN, CDR2 SYDVKM. The CDR3 extends over 16 amino acids. V lost 5 bases to trimming and J lost 5 bases; unmatched junction nucleotides: 9. Sequencing used peripheral blood. This TCR was sampled from a woman in her twenties or thirties who had recovered from COVID-19. The rearrangement uses TRBV28 and TRBJ1-5; 10 bases line up with TRBD1. The CDR3 protein is CASSLGTGVGYQPQHF. CDR3 bases: TGTGCCAGCAGTCTCGGGACAGGGGTGGGTTATCAGCCCCAGCATTTT.